This entry is about one T cell receptor (beta chain). Antigen: not known. J was trimmed by 7 bases and V by 4 bases; bases with no gene match: 7. Germline CDR1 reads LGHNA; CDR2 reads YSLEER. The CDR3 is 17 residues long. Repertoires were generated with immunoSEQ multiplex PCR, while TCRdb's copy carries only in-frame clones and drops some. The data show about 150,000 clones, with roughly 90% seen just once and 1.5% to 2% held by the top ten. The sample belongs to a study of T cell responses to AZD1222 COVID-19 vaccine. Whole-study findings and limits: Spike-specific TCR repertoires showed rising breadth and depth after two AZD1222 doses. Nearly half of the spike-specific TCRs reportedly recognize variant regions that carry no mutations. The donor cohort was predominantly white British with a female majority, and clonal diversity may have been underestimated.

The chain combines TRBV4-3 with TRBJ2-2, with 15 bases that match TRBD2. Sequencing was performed on peripheral blood, taken on day 0 of AZD1222 vaccination. The source of this sequence is an adult in good health. CDR3 region: CASSLMGLAGGVGELFF. CDR3 coding DNA: TGCGCCAGCAGCCTAATGGGACTAGCGGGAGGCGTCGGGGAGCTGTTTTTT.